One TCR beta chain is described in this entry. This sample stems from a study of T cells expressing NK-cell markers. The germline CDR1 and CDR2 sequences are SGHVS and FQNEAQ. This CDR3 is built from 14 residues. TCRdb reanalyzed the 5' RACE reads and collapses them to one entry per CDR3 protein, without DNA. This table holds approximately 550,000 distinct CDR3 sequences. Sample: blood T cells: a sorted CD56 or NKG2C T cell subset, CD4+ or CD8+ T cells, or bulk PBMC T cells (not recorded which). The rearrangement joins TRBV7-8 to TRBJ2-3; the TCRdb call, TRBD2, lacks DNA for checking. The sequence was collected from a man between 18 and 35 years old in good health. The CDR3 loop is CASRREGPTDTQYF.